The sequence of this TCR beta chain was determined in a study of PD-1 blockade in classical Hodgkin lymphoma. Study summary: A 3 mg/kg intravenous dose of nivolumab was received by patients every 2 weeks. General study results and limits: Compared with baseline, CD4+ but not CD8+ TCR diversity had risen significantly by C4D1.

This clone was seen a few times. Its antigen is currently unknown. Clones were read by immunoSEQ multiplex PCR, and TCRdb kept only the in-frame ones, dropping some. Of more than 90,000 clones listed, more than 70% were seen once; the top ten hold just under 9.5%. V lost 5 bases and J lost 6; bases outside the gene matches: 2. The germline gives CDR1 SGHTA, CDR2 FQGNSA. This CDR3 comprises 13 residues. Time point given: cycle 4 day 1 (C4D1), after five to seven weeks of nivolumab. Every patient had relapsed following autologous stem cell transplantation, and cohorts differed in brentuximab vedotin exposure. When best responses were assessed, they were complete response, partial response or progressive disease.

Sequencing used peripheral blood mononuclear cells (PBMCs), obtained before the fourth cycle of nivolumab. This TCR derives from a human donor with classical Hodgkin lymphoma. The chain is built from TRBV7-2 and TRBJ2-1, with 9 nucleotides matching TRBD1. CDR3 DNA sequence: TGTGCCAGCAGCATGGGACAGGGCAATGAGCAGTTCTTC. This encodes CASSMGQGNEQFF.